This T cell receptor beta chain was profiled in a study of control samples from healthy donors and cancer patients. Sequencing was performed with immunoSEQ multiplex PCR; in TCRdb, only in-frame clones are kept and a portion is missing. The table includes about 100,000 clones, more than 75% detected once. The germline V and J ends were trimmed by 5 bases and 7 bases, with 6 bases remaining between them. The CDR3 runs to 11 residues. In germline, CDR1 is SEHNR, CDR2 FQNEAQ (reference sequence). Input material: blood. The chain joins TRBV7-9 to TRBJ1-3; D gene ambiguous. The sequence was obtained from a woman aged 45-65 years in good health. DNA for the CDR3: TGTGCCAGCAGCCGGACCAACACCATATATTTT. Translating it yields CASSRTNTIYF.